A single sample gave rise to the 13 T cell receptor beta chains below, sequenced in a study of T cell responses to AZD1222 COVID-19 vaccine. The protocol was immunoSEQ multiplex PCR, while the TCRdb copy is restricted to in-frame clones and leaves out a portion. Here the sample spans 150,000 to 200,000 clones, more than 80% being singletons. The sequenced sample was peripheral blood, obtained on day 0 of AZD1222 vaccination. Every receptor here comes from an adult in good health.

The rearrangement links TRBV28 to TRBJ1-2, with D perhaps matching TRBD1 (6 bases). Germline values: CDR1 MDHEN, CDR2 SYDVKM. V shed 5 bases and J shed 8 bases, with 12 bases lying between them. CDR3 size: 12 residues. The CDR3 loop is CASSIGGQGYTF. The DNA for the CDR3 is TGTGCCAGCAGTATCGGGGGGCAGGGCTACACCTTC.

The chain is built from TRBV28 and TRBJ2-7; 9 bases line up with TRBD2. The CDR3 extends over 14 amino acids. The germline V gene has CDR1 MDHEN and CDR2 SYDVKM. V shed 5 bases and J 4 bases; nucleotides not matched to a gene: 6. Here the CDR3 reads CASSIAGAIYEQYF. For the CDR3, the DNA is TGTGCCAGCAGTATAGCGGGAGCCATATACGAGCAGTACTTC.

The CDR3 sequence: CASSDLTSGGTYEQYF. CDR3 DNA: TGTGCCAGTAGTGATTTGACTAGCGGGGGGACATACGAGCAGTACTTC. The chain has TRBV19 and TRBJ2-7, with 13 bases aligning to TRBD2. Germline assignment: CDR1 LNHDA and CDR2 SQIVND (reference sequence). V gave up 5 bases and J gave up 4 bases; unmatched junction bases: 8. This CDR3 contains 16 residues.

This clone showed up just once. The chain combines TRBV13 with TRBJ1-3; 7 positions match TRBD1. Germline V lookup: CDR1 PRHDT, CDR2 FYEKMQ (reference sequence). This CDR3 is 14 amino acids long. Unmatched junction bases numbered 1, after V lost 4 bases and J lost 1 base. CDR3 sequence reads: CASSSRGSGNTIYF. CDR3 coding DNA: TGTGCCAGCAGCTCCAGGGGGTCTGGAAACACCATATATTTT.

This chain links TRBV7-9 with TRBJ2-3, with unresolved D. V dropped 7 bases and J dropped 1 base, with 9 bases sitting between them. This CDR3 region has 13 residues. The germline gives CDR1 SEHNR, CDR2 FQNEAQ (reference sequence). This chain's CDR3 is CASNFPGTDTQYF. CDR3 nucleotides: TGTGCCAGCAACTTCCCAGGCACAGATACGCAGTATTTT.

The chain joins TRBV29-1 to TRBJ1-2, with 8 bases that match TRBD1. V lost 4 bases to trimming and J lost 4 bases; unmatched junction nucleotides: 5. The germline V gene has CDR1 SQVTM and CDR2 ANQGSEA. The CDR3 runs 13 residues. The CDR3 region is CSVVAGGTYGYTF. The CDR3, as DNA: TGCAGCGTTGTCGCAGGGGGCACCTATGGCTACACCTTC.

CDR3 protein: CASRPSPPNSPIYF. For the CDR3, the DNA is TGTGCCAGCCGCCCCTCACCCCCCAATAGCCCCATCTACTTC. V is TRBV27 and J is TRBJ2-4; unclear D gene. V dropped 8 bases and J dropped 16 bases, with 27 bases sitting between them. Germline assignment: CDR1 MNHEY and CDR2 SMNVEV (reference sequence). The CDR3 length is 14 residues.

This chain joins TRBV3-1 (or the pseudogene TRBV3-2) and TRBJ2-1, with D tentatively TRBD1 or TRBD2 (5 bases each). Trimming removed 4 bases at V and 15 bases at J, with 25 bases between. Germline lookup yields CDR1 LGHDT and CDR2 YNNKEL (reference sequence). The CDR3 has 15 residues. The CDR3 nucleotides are TGTGCCAGCAGCCCGGAGAGACAACTTCCCAGAGGGGTGTTCTTC. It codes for CASSPERQLPRGVFF.

CDR3 nucleotide sequence: TGTGCCAGTAGTATGAATCCGGAGATGAACACTGAAGCTTTCTTT. Translated: CASSMNPEMNTEAFF. The rearrangement uses TRBV19 and TRBJ1-1; D unresolved. Per germline, CDR1 LNHDA and CDR2 SQIVND (reference sequence). The CDR3 spans 15 residues. Trimming removed 3 bases from V and 0 bases from J, with 11 bases in between.

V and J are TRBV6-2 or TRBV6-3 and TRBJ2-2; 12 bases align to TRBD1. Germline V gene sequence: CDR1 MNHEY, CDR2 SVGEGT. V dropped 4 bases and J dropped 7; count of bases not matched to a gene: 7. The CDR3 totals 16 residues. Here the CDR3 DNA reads TGTGCCAGCAGTTCCGTGGGACAGGGGGCTATCGGGGAGCTGTTTTTT. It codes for CASSSVGQGAIGELFF.

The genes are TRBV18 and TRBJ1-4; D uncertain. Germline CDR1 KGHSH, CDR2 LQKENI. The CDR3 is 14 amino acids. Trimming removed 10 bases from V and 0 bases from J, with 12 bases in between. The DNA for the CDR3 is TGTGCCACCGCAGAAACAGCAACTAATGAAAAACTGTTTTTT. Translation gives CATAETATNEKLFF.

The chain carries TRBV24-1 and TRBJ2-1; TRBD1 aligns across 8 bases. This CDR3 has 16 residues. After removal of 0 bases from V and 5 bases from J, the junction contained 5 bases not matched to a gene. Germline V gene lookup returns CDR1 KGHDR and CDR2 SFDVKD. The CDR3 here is CATSDLRQGRNNEQFF. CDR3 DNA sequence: TGTGCCACCAGTGATTTGAGACAGGGGAGGAACAATGAGCAGTTCTTC.

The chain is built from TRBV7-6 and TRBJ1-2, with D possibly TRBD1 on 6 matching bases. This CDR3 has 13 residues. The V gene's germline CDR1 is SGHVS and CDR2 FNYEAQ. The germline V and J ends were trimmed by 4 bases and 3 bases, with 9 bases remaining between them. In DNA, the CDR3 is TGTGCCAGCAGCTCGAGGACAGACTATGGCTACACCTTC. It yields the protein CASSSRTDYGYTF.